This TCR beta chain was profiled in a study of blood T cell repertoires in COVID-19. On the study more broadly: T cells, B-cell-depleted T cells, or PBMCs supplied cDNA or gDNA.

Study processing details: Amplification of reference gene primers provided the estimated nucleated cell counts. Profiling relied on immunoSEQ multiplex PCR, and the TCRdb table lists in-frame clones only, not all of them. V, J and clone size are those of that table, while D and trimming were read from the DNA. The sample has under 300,000 clones; about 90% are singletons. Allocation to cohorts depended on clinical history reported by the participants. The count of this clone is one. Sequencing input: PBMCs or T cells enriched from blood (not recorded which). This clonotype was sampled from a woman between 35 and 50 years old with acute COVID-19.

The DNA for the CDR3 is TGTGCCAGTAGATATTGGGGAGGGGATCGCAATCAGCCCCAGCATTTT. This sequence encodes CASRYWGGDRNQPQHF. The rearrangement links TRBV19 to TRBJ1-5, with D possibly being TRBD1 (5 bases). The CDR3 covers 16 residues. The germline gives CDR1 LNHDA, CDR2 SQIVND (reference sequence). Deletions cut 6 bases from V and 2 bases from J, with 17 bases between.